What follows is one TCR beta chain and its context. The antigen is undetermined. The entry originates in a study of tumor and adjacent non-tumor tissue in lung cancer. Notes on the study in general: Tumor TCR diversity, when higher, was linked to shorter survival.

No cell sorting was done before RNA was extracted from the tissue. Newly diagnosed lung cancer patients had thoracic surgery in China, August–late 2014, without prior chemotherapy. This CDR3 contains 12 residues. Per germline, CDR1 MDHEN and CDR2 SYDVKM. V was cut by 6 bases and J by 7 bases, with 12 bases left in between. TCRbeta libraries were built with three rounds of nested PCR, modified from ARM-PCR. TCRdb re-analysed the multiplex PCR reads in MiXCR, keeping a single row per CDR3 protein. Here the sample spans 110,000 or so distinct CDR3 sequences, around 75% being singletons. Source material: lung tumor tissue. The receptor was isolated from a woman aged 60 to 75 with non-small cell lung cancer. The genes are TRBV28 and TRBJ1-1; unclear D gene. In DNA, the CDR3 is TGTGCCAGCAGCATAAACAGATATGAAGCTTTCTTT. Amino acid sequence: CASSINRYEAFF. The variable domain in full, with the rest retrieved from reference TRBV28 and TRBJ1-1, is DVKVTQSSRYLVKRTGEKVFLECVQDMDHENMFWYRQDPGLGLRLIYFSYDVKMKEKGDIPEGYSVSREKKERFSLILESASTNQTSMYLCASSINRYEAFFGQGTRLTVV.